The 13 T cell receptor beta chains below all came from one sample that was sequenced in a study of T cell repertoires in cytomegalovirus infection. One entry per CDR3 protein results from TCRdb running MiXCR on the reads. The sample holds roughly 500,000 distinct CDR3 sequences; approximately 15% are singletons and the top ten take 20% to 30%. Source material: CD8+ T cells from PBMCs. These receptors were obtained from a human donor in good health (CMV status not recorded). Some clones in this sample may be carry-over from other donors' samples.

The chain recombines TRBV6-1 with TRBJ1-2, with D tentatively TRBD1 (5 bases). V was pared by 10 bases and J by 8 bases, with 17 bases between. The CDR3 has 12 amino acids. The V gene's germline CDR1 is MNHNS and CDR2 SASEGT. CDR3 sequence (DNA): TGTGCCACCCTTGAGACAGTATGGGGCTACACCTTC. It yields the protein CATLETVWGYTF.

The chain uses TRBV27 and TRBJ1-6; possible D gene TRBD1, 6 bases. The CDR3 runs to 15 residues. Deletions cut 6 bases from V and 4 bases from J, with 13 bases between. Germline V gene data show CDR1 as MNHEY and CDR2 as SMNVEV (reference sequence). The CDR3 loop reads CASRIGQGYNSPLHF. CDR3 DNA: TGTGCCAGCAGGATAGGCCAGGGGTATAATTCACCCCTCCACTTT.

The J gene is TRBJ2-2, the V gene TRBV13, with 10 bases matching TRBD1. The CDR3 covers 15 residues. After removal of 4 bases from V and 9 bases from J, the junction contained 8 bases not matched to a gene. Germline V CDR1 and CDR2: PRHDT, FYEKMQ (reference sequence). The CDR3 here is CASSSGTGVSRELFF. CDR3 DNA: TGTGCCAGCAGCTCCGGGACAGGGGTCAGCCGGGAGCTGTTTTTT.

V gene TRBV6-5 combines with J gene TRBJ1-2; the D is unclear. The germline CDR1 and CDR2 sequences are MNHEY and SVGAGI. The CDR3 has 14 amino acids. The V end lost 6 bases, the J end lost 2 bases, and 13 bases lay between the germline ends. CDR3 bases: TGTGCCAGCAGACCCGGTTCGGGGAACTATGGCTACACCTTC. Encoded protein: CASRPGSGNYGYTF.

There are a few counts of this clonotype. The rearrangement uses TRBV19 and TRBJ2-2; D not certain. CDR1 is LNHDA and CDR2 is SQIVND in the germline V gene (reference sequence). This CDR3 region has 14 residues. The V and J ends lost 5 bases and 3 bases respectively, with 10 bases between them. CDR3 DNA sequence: TGTGCCAGTAGTCGAGGCCAGTACACCGGGGAGCTGTTTTTT. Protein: CASSRGQYTGELFF.

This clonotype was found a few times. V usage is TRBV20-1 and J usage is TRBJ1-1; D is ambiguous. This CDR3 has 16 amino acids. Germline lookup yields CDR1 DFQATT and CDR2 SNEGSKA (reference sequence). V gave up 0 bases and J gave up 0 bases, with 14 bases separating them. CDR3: CSARDLEEQMNTEAFF. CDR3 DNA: TGCAGTGCTAGAGATCTCGAGGAACAGATGAACACTGAAGCTTTCTTT.

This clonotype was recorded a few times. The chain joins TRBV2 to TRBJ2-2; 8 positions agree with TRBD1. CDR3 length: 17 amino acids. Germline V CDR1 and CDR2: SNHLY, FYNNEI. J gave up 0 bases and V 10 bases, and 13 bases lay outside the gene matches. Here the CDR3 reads CATGPGQGVANTGELFF. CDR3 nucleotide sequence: TGTGCCACTGGGCCAGGACAGGGAGTAGCGAACACCGGGGAGCTGTTTTTT.

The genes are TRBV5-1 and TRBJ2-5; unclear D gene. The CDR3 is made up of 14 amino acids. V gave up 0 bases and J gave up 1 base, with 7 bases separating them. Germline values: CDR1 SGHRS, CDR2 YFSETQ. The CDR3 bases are TGCGCCAGCAGCTTGGGAGACACCCAAGAGACCCAGTACTTC. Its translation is CASSLGDTQETQYF. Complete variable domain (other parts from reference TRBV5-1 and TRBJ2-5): KAGVTQTPRYLIKTRGQQVTLSCSPISGHRSVSWYQQTPGQGLQFLFEYFSETQRNKGNFPGRFSGRQFSNSRSEMNVSTLELGDSALYLCASSLGDTQETQYFGPGTRLLVL.

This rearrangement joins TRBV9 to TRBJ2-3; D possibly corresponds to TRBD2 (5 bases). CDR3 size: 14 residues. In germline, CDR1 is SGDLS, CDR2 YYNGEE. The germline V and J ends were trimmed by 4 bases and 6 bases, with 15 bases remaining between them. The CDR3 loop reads CASSPPGSADTQYF. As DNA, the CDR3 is TGTGCCAGCAGCCCCCCGGGATCTGCGGATACGCAGTATTTT.

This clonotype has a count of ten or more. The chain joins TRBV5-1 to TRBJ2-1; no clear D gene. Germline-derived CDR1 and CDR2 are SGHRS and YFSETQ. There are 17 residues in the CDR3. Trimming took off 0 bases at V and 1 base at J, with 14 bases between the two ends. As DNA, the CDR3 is TGCGCCAGCAGCTTGGCACAAGCGTCACTATCCTACAATGAGCAGTTCTTC. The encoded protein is CASSLAQASLSYNEQFF.

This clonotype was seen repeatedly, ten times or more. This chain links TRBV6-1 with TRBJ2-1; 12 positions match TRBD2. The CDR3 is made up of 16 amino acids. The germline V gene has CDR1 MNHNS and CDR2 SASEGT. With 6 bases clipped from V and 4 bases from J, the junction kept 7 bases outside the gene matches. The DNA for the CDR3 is TGTGCCAGCAGGGGCACCGGGACTAGCGGGTACAATGAGCAGTTCTTC. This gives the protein CASRGTGTSGYNEQFF.

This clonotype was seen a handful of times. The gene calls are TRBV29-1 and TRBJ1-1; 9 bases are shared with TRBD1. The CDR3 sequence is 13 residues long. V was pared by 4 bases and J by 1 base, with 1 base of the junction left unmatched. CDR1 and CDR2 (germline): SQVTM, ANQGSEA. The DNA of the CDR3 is TGCAGCGTTGGGGGACAGGGGAACACTGAAGCTTTCTTT. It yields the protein CSVGGQGNTEAFF.

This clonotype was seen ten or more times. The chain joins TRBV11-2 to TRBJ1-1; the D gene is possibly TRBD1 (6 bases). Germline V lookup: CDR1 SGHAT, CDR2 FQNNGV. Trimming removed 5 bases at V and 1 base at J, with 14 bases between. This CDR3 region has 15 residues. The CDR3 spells CASSDSGQPNTEAFF. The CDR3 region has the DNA TGTGCCAGCAGCGATTCCGGACAGCCGAACACTGAAGCTTTCTTT.